Shown below are 25 T cell receptor beta chains from a single sample sequenced in a study of T cell responses to AZD1222 COVID-19 vaccine. Sequencing used immunoSEQ multiplex PCR; TCRdb keeps in-frame clones, though not all of them. The sample lists around 120,000 clones; around 90% were seen once. Source: peripheral blood, taken on day 0 of MenACWY control vaccination. The source is an adult in good health.

The chain couples TRBV27 to TRBJ2-1; D is perhaps TRBD2 (6 bases). The CDR3 loop spans 17 amino acids. Germline CDR1 reads MNHEY; CDR2 reads SMNVEV (reference sequence). V was pared by 2 bases and J by 0 bases, with 14 bases between. DNA of the CDR3: TGTGCCAGCAGTTTACGACGGGAGATGATCTCCTACAATGAGCAGTTCTTC. It encodes CASSLRREMISYNEQFF.

The table lists this clone with a count of one. A junction end diverges from the germline sequence, so it may reflect a read error. CDR3 in DNA: TGCGCCAGCAGTCAATCTGGCAGTAACGATGGCTACACCTTC. It is translated as CASSQSGSNDGYTF. V gene TRBV23-1 combines with J gene TRBJ1-2; D is undetermined. TRBV23-1 falls under the ORF class, with uncertain function. The CDR3 is 14 residues long.

The V and J genes are TRBV27 and TRBJ1-1; D is unclear. CDR3 length: 12 amino acids. The germline V gene encodes CDR1 MNHEY and CDR2 SMNVEV (reference sequence). Trimming removed 2 bases from V and 2 bases from J, with 3 bases in between. The CDR3 sequence: CASSLGNTEAFF. Here the CDR3 DNA reads TGTGCCAGCAGTTTAGGTAACACTGAAGCTTTCTTT.

This chain connects TRBV2 to TRBJ2-7, with a weak D call TRBD1 (5 bases). Germline V lookup: CDR1 SNHLY, CDR2 FYNNEI. This CDR3 region has 13 residues. V lost 5 bases and J 4 bases, leaving 12 bases between the germline ends. The CDR3 sequence is CASSKDRTYEQYF. CDR3 sequence (DNA): TGTGCCAGCAGTAAAGACAGAACTTACGAGCAGTACTTC.

This sequence joins TRBV27 and TRBJ1-1; D not certain. This CDR3 is built from 16 residues. Germline CDR1 and CDR2: MNHEY and SMNVEV (reference sequence). V lost 4 bases and J lost 0, with 15 bases in between. CDR3 nucleotides: TGTGCCAGCAGTTCTTCAGGAAGGGTGGTGAACACTGAAGCTTTCTTT. This codes for CASSSSGRVVNTEAFF.

The CDR3 spells CAASGSFYEQYF. The CDR3 DNA follows: TGTGCTGCTAGCGGGAGTTTTTACGAGCAGTACTTC. The chain couples TRBV30 to TRBJ2-7; 10 positions agree with TRBD2. CDR3 size: 12 residues. The germline CDR1 and CDR2 sequences are GTSNPN and SVGIG (reference sequence). The full variable domain, rest sourced from reference TRBV30 and TRBJ2-7, is SQTIHQWPATLVQPVGSPLSLECTVEGTSNPNLYWYRQAAGRGLQLLFYSVGIGQISSEVPQNLSASRPQDRQFILSSKKLLLSDSGFYLCAASGSFYEQYFGPGTRLTVT.

J is TRBJ2-1 and V is TRBV5-1; D not resolved. CDR3 length equals 17 residues. The V end was cut by 4 bases, the J end by 0 bases, with 17 bases between. The germline gives CDR1 SGHRS, CDR2 YFSETQ. The CDR3 is CASSEDGHPSSYNEQFF. CDR3 coding DNA: TGCGCCAGCAGCGAAGACGGGCACCCGAGCTCCTACAATGAGCAGTTCTTC.

The chain carries TRBV9 and TRBJ2-7, with D possibly TRBD1 on 5 matching bases. Germline V lookup: CDR1 SGDLS, CDR2 YYNGEE. The ends were cut back, 0 bases at V and 4 bases at J, with 11 bases in the middle. The CDR3 consists of 14 residues. CDR3 residues: CASSVEGPKYEQYF. CDR3 nucleotides: TGTGCCAGCAGCGTAGAGGGGCCCAAATACGAGCAGTACTTC. The complete variable domain, with remaining parts taken from reference TRBV9 and TRBJ2-7, reads DSGVTQTPKHLITATGQRVTLRCSPRSGDLSVYWYQQSLDQGLQFLIQYYNGEERAKGNILERFSAQQFPDLHSELNLSSLELGDSALYFCASSVEGPKYEQYFGPGTRLTVT.

V is TRBV21-1 and J is TRBJ2-5; the table calls TRBD1, which could not be checked here. TRBV21-1 is a recognized pseudogene. CDR3 size: 14 residues. As DNA, the CDR3 is TGTGCCAGCAGGGGGGGACAGGAACAAGAGACCCAGTACTTC. Its protein product is CASRGGQEQETQYF.

The gene calls are TRBV4-1 and TRBJ2-5; 11 positions agree with TRBD2. Germline V gene sequence: CDR1 MGHRA, CDR2 YSYEKL. The V and J ends lost 0 bases and 5 bases, in that order; junction bases with no gene match: 8. The CDR3 is made up of 17 amino acids. CDR3 amino acids: CASSQDITSGSGETQYF. The CDR3 coding sequence is TGCGCCAGCAGCCAAGACATAACTAGCGGGAGTGGCGAGACCCAGTACTTC.

This chain joins TRBV28 and TRBJ2-7, with no clear D. Germline CDR1 MDHEN, CDR2 SYDVKM. Trimming cost V 9 bases and J 2 bases, with 11 bases left between them. There are 12 residues in the CDR3. The CDR3 here is CASRYGPYEQYF. In DNA form, the CDR3 reads TGTGCCAGTAGATATGGACCCTACGAGCAGTACTTC.

The chain uses TRBV5-1 and TRBJ2-2, with 9 bases that match TRBD2. V was clipped by 0 bases and J by 6 bases; unmatched bases: 6. The length of the CDR3 is 16 residues. CDR1 and CDR2 (germline): SGHRS, YFSETQ. CDR3 sequence (DNA): TGCGCCAGCAGCTTGGTAACTAGCGGGTGGTCCGGGGAGCTGTTTTTT. The encoded protein is CASSLVTSGWSGELFF.

The chain combines TRBV5-1 with TRBJ2-1, with D possibly being TRBD2 (5 bases). The CDR3 is 14 residues long. Germline values: CDR1 SGHRS, CDR2 YFSETQ. V was shortened by 5 bases and J by 6 bases, with 15 bases between the two germline ends. The CDR3 spells CASRRAPTSNEQFF. The CDR3 DNA reads TGCGCCAGCAGGCGGGCCCCCACTAGCAATGAGCAGTTCTTC. The full variable domain, its missing parts supplied by reference TRBV5-1 and TRBJ2-1, is KAGVTQTPRYLIKTRGQQVTLSCSPISGHRSVSWYQQTPGQGLQFLFEYFSETQRNKGNFPGRFSGRQFSNSRSEMNVSTLELGDSALYLCASRRAPTSNEQFFGPGTRLTVL.

The chain links TRBV5-4 to TRBJ2-3; no firm D call. This CDR3 has 11 amino acids. From germline, CDR1 is SGHNT and CDR2 YYREEE (reference sequence). Trimming removed 7 bases from V and 5 bases from J, with 8 bases in between. CDR3 coding DNA: TGTGCCAGCTCTCCCGGAGATACGCAGTATTTT. Translating gives CASSPGDTQYF. Full variable domain (remainder filled in from reference TRBV5-4 and TRBJ2-3): ETGVTQSPTHLIKTRGQQVTLRCSSQSGHNTVSWYQQALGQGPQFIFQYYREEENGRGNFPPRFSGLQFPNYSSELNVNALELDDSALYLCASSPGDTQYFGPGTRLTVL.

The V gene is TRBV30, the J gene TRBJ2-7; D is possibly TRBD2 (6 bases). The germline CDR1 and CDR2 sequences are GTSNPN and SVGIG (reference sequence). Between the trimmed V and J ends, which lost 0 bases and 5 bases, there was a span of 11 bases. The CDR3 extends over 13 amino acids. The CDR3 DNA follows: TGTGCCTGGAGTGTAGTGGCGGGAAACGAGCAGTACTTC. Residues: CAWSVVAGNEQYF.

This chain connects TRBV29-1 to TRBJ1-1; weak D call: TRBD1 (6 bases). Germline loops: CDR1 SQVTM, CDR2 ANQGSEA. The V end lost 4 bases, the J end lost 6 bases, and 9 bases lay between the germline ends. The CDR3 contains 11 residues. The CDR3 here is CSVAQGPEAFF. For the CDR3, the DNA is TGCAGCGTTGCACAGGGCCCTGAAGCTTTCTTT.

This chain links TRBV5-1 with TRBJ2-5; 9 bases are a match to TRBD2. CDR1 is SGHRS, CDR2 YFSETQ, per germline. CDR3 size: 14 residues. J was trimmed by 2 bases and V by 3 bases; bases with no gene match: 2. In DNA form, the CDR3 reads TGCGCCAGCAGCTCAGGACTAGCGCAAGAGACCCAGTACTTC. Residues: CASSSGLAQETQYF.

J is TRBJ1-1 and V is TRBV6-5, with a tentative D call TRBD1 (6 bases). Germline V lookup: CDR1 MNHEY, CDR2 SVGAGI. V was cut by 6 bases and J by 2 bases, with 13 bases left in between. The CDR3 consists of 14 residues. The CDR3 protein is CASRIPGTNTEAFF. DNA for the CDR3: TGTGCCAGCAGGATTCCCGGGACAAACACTGAAGCTTTCTTT.

The chain employs TRBV19 and TRBJ2-1; D not certain. This CDR3 contains 11 residues. Germline CDR1 LNHDA, CDR2 SQIVND (reference sequence). Trimming took off 7 bases at V and 10 bases at J, with 11 bases between the two ends. CDR3 loop: CASTTRSEQFF. CDR3 DNA: TGTGCCAGTACGACCCGGAGCGAGCAGTTCTTC.

The V and J genes are TRBV21-1 and TRBJ1-5; the DNA was not compared with TRBD1, the D call given in the table. TRBV21-1 constitutes a pseudogene. The CDR3 runs to 14 residues. In DNA, the CDR3 is TGTGCCAGCAGCAAACTGACAGGGCAGCAGCCCCAGCATTTT. Its protein product is CASSKLTGQQPQHF.

V usage is TRBV6-6 and J usage is TRBJ2-7; D is possibly TRBD1 or TRBD2 (5 bases each). This CDR3 contains 14 residues. Trimming left V 5 bases short and J 8 bases short, with 19 bases between. CDR1 and CDR2 from the germline V gene are MNHNY and SVGAGI (reference sequence). The CDR3 reads CASSTGDGRGKQYF. The CDR3 coding sequence is TGTGCCAGCAGTACTGGGGACGGCCGTGGGAAGCAGTACTTC.

This clone is a singleton in its sample. This chain joins TRBV11-3 and TRBJ2-5; 9 bases align to TRBD1. V gave up 4 bases and J gave up 2 bases; unmatched junction bases: 2. The CDR3 covers 14 residues. Germline V gives CDR1 SGHNT, CDR2 YENEEA. The CDR3 region is CASSSDRGQETQYF. The CDR3 nucleotides read TGTGCCAGCAGCTCAGACAGGGGGCAAGAGACCCAGTACTTC.

J is TRBJ1-2 and V is TRBV9, with D possibly TRBD1 on 5 matching bases. CDR1 is SGDLS, CDR2 YYNGEE, per germline. Trimming left V 2 bases short and J 7 bases short, with 18 bases between. CDR3 length: 15 residues. This CDR3 reads CASSVDQGMKGGYTF. The CDR3 coding sequence is TGTGCCAGCAGCGTCGACCAGGGAATGAAGGGTGGCTACACCTTC.

The chain combines TRBV7-9 with TRBJ2-2; 9 nucleotides agree with TRBD2. The length of the CDR3 is 16 residues. V dropped 7 bases and J dropped 7; count of bases not matched to a gene: 13. Germline CDR1 is SEHNR and CDR2 is FQNEAQ (reference sequence). CDR3 region: CASTLSGGRAHGELFF. The DNA of the CDR3 is TGTGCCAGCACCCTTTCGGGCGGGAGGGCCCACGGGGAGCTGTTTTTT.

The genes are TRBV28 and TRBJ1-5, with D possibly matching TRBD1 (5 bases). The V end was cut by 7 bases, the J end by 5 bases, with 15 bases between. There are 14 residues in the CDR3. The germline V gene has CDR1 MDHEN and CDR2 SYDVKM. CDR3 residues: CASKGRGDHQPQHF. In DNA form, the CDR3 reads TGTGCCAGCAAGGGACGGGGGGATCATCAGCCCCAGCATTTT.